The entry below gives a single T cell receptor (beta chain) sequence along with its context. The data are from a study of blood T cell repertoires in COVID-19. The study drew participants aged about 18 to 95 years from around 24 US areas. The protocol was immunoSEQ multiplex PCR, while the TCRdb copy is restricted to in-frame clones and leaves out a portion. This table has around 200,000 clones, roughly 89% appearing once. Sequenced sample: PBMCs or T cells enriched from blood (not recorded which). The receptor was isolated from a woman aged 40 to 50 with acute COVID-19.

CDR3 bases: TGCAGTGCCTTTGACCAAGAGACCCAGTACTTC. Its protein product is CSAFDQETQYF. The chain carries TRBV20-1 and TRBJ2-5, with D hard to call. From germline, CDR1 is DFQATT and CDR2 SNEGSKA (reference sequence). The CDR3 consists of 11 residues. Trimming pared 6 bases from V and 0 bases from J, leaving 5 bases between.